These 9 T cell receptor beta chains came from one sample sequenced in a study of Ad26.COV2.S vaccination and SARS-CoV-2 variants. Regarding treatment: some 20 received Ad26.COV2.S at low or high dose, single or two shots; 5 received placebo; per-sample allocation not given. Sampling happened 63 days after the first vaccine or placebo injection. The assay was immunoSEQ multiplex PCR, and TCRdb's table has in-frame clones only and misses some. The sample includes approximately 460,000 clones, 70% to 90% of them seen just once. The material sequenced was peripheral blood, taken in a trial of Ad26.COV2.S vaccine versus placebo. The receptor set was obtained from a person between 18 and 65 years old who received the Ad26.COV2.S COVID-19 vaccine or a placebo.

This clone has just one count. The CDR3 is CASSQGQTDTQYF. CDR3 nucleotide sequence: TGCGCCAGCAGCCAAGGCCAAACAGATACGCAGTATTTT. This sequence joins TRBV4-1 and TRBJ2-3; no definite D call. Germline CDR1 MGHRA, CDR2 YSYEKL. The CDR3 sequence is 13 residues long. Trimming pared 1 base from V and 3 bases from J, leaving 5 bases between.

The CDR3 region has the DNA TGTGCCAGCAGTCCAGGACAGGGTCTGACTGAAGCTTTCTTT. The encoded protein is CASSPGQGLTEAFF. The V call is TRBV5-4, the J call TRBJ1-1; 8 nucleotides match TRBD1. Germline V CDR1 and CDR2: SGHNT, YYREEE (reference sequence). V lost 5 bases to trimming and J lost 5 bases; unmatched junction nucleotides: 8. This CDR3 is 14 amino acids long. The full variable domain, rest sourced from reference TRBV5-4 and TRBJ1-1, is ETGVTQSPTHLIKTRGQQVTLRCSSQSGHNTVSWYQQALGQGPQFIFQYYREEENGRGNFPPRFSGLQFPNYSSELNVNALELDDSALYLCASSPGQGLTEAFFGQGTRLTVV.

The CDR3 sequence: CASSPGGFYNSPLHF. The CDR3 DNA sequence: TGTGCCAGCAGCCCCGGGGGGTTCTATAATTCACCCCTCCACTTT. V gene TRBV13 combines with J gene TRBJ1-6; D is perhaps TRBD1 (5 bases). The CDR3 has 15 residues. The germline V gene encodes CDR1 PRHDT and CDR2 FYEKMQ (reference sequence). V lost 5 bases and J 3 bases, leaving 11 bases between the germline ends.

This chain links TRBV18 with TRBJ1-6, with 12 bases that match TRBD1. The V gene end was trimmed by 1 base and the J gene end by 7 bases; junction bases not matched to a gene: 5. This CDR3 region has 17 residues. CDR1 and CDR2 from the germline V gene are KGHSH and LQKENI. The CDR3 nucleotides are TGTGCCAGCTCACCACGCCGGGACAGGGGGCAGAATTCACCCCTCCACTTT. Its translation: CASSPRRDRGQNSPLHF. The variable domain in full, with the rest retrieved from reference TRBV18 and TRBJ1-6, is NAGVMQNPRHLVRRRGQEARLRCSPMKGHSHVYWYRQLPEEGLKFMVYLQKENIIDESGMPKERFSAEFPKEGPSILRIQQVVRGDSAAYFCASSPRRDRGQNSPLHFGNGTRLTVT.

The DNA for the CDR3 is TGTGCCAGCAGCAAGGGTTTCCAAGAGACCCAGTACTTC. Protein sequence: CASSKGFQETQYF. This chain connects TRBV11-3 to TRBJ2-5, with D uncertain. Trimming shortened V by 5 bases and J by 1 base, and 8 bases separated the two germline ends. The CDR3 sequence is 13 residues long. Germline V lookup: CDR1 SGHNT, CDR2 YENEEA.

This chain joins TRBV11-2 and TRBJ2-3; TRBD2 matches 9 bases. This CDR3 comprises 18 residues. Germline values: CDR1 SGHAT, CDR2 FQNNGV. J lost 4 bases, V lost 0 bases, and 11 bases had no gene match. DNA for the CDR3: TGTGCCAGCAGCTTAGAACCTTTAGCGGGAGTATTCTCAGATACGCAGTATTTT. It encodes CASSLEPLAGVFSDTQYF.

This chain links TRBV7-9 with TRBJ2-1; D ambiguous. Trimming shortened V by 2 bases and J by 1 base, and 9 bases separated the two germline ends. CDR1 and CDR2 from the germline V gene are SEHNR and FQNEAQ (reference sequence). The CDR3 is made up of 15 amino acids. CDR3 nucleotides: TGTGCCAGCAGCTTATACTCGTCATCCTACAATGAGCAGTTCTTC. It is translated as CASSLYSSSYNEQFF.

The rearrangement joins TRBV11-2 to TRBJ1-2; 9 positions match TRBD1. Germline V CDR1 and CDR2: SGHAT, FQNNGV. The CDR3 has 14 residues. The ends lost 3 bases at V and 5 bases at J; junction bases unmatched: 4. CDR3 protein: CASSFSGQGYGYTF. DNA of the CDR3: TGTGCCAGCAGCTTTTCCGGACAGGGGTATGGCTACACCTTC.

This clone is a singleton in its sample. The chain has TRBV6-2 or TRBV6-3 and TRBJ2-7, with D tentatively TRBD2 (5 bases). The germline V and J ends were trimmed by 5 bases and 2 bases, with 10 bases remaining between them. The CDR3 spans 13 residues. In germline, CDR1 is MNHEY, CDR2 SVGEGT. The CDR3 sequence is CASSGGTTYEQYF. As DNA, the CDR3 is TGTGCCAGCAGTGGAGGTACTACCTACGAGCAGTACTTC.